These 17 T cell receptor beta chains were sequenced from one sample in a study of shared clonotypes between healthy human individuals. The data were produced by immunoSEQ multiplex PCR, yet TCRdb's version contains in-frame clones alone and is incomplete. The sample includes 2,100,000 or so clones, more than 90% seen only once; the top ten take roughly 0.13%. Sequencing was done on a sample of naive CD4+ T cells sorted from blood. Subset reported: CD45RA+ positively selected. All receptors come from a man aged 18 to 29 in good health.

In the case of this clone: The same CDR3 arises from other DNA sequences in this sample as well. The rearrangement joins TRBV11-2 to TRBJ1-1; D is undetermined. The CDR3 loop spans 13 amino acids. CDR1 is SGHAT and CDR2 is FQNNGV in the germline V gene. The ends were cut back, 3 bases at V and 2 bases at J, with 7 bases in the middle. CDR3 sequence (DNA): TGTGCCAGCAGCTTGGGCGAAAACACTGAAGCTTTCTTT. This codes for CASSLGENTEAFF.

This chain uses TRBV10-3 with TRBJ2-6; 15 nucleotides match TRBD2. The CDR3 spans 17 residues. The V gene's germline CDR1 is ENHRY and CDR2 SYGVKD. With V trimmed by 5 bases and J by 2 bases, 1 base remained unmatched. In DNA form, the CDR3 reads TGTGCCATCAGTCGGACTAGCGGGAGGGCTGGGGCCAACGTCCTGACTTTC. Amino acid sequence: CAISRTSGRAGANVLTF.

This clone was observed a handful of times. The CDR3 coding sequence is TGTGCCAGCAGACCGGACCGGGCATCCTATAATTCACCCCTCCACTTT. Encoded protein: CASRPDRASYNSPLHF. The chain uses TRBV5-5 and TRBJ1-6; D not resolved. The V and J ends lost 5 bases and 1 base respectively, with 13 bases between them. Germline V gives CDR1 SGHKS, CDR2 YYEKEE (reference sequence). The CDR3 is made up of 16 amino acids.

J is TRBJ2-7 and V is TRBV10-3, with D perhaps matching TRBD1 (6 bases). The V end lost 0 bases, the J end lost 4 bases, and 13 bases lay between the germline ends. The length of the CDR3 is 15 residues. The germline CDR1 and CDR2 sequences are ENHRY and SYGVKD. The CDR3 reads CAISESPSQGYEQYF. The CDR3 DNA reads as TGTGCCATCAGTGAGTCACCCTCGCAGGGGTACGAGCAGTACTTC.

About this clone: Other DNA sequences in this sample translate to the same CDR3. V and J are TRBV7-2 and TRBJ2-2; TRBD2 is a possible D gene (5 bases). CDR3 size: 15 residues. V lost 3 bases and J 0 bases, leaving 8 bases between the germline ends. Germline CDR1 reads SGHTA; CDR2 reads FQGNSA. The CDR3: CASSFSGTNTGELFF. The DNA for the CDR3 is TGTGCCAGCAGCTTCAGCGGAACGAACACCGGGGAGCTGTTTTTT.

On this clone: Additional DNA sequences in this sample encode the identical CDR3. The chain links TRBV7-2 to TRBJ2-1, with TRBD2 as a possible D gene (5 bases). The V end lost 0 bases, the J end lost 1 base, and 10 bases lay between the germline ends. This CDR3 has 16 amino acids. Germline values: CDR1 SGHTA, CDR2 FQGNSA. The CDR3 DNA sequence: TGTGCCAGCAGCTTAGCGGGAGCGCTGTCCTACAATGAGCAGTTCTTC. Amino acids: CASSLAGALSYNEQFF.

This clone appeared a single time. The chain links TRBV7-3 to TRBJ2-3; no definite D call. V was trimmed by 5 bases and J by 2 bases, leaving 11 bases between them. Germline loops: CDR1 SGHTA, CDR2 FQGTGA. This CDR3 contains 14 residues. The CDR3 is CASSPRALTDTQYF. The DNA for the CDR3 is TGTGCCAGCAGCCCCCGGGCCCTCACAGATACGCAGTATTTT. The full variable domain, in which reference TRBV7-3 and TRBJ2-3 provide the parts outside the CDR3, is GAGVSQTPSNKVTEKGKYVELRCDPISGHTALYWYRQSLGQGPEFLIYFQGTGAADDSGLPNDRFFAVRPEGSVSTLKIQRTERGDSAVYLCASSPRALTDTQYFGPGTRLTVL.

The table lists this clone with a count of one. V is TRBV6-1 and J is TRBJ2-5; 14 nucleotides match TRBD2. Trimming took 3 bases from V and 2 from J; bases not matched to a gene: 2. Germline V gene data show CDR1 as MNHNS and CDR2 as SASEGT. The CDR3 totals 16 residues. The CDR3 region is CASSDRLAGGQETQYF. The CDR3, as DNA: TGTGCCAGCAGTGACCGACTAGCGGGGGGGCAAGAGACCCAGTACTTC.

The chain is built from TRBV28 and TRBJ2-7, with D perhaps assigned TRBD1 or TRBD2 (6 bases each). V lost 6 bases to trimming and J lost 6 bases, with 15 bases between them. The germline V gene encodes CDR1 MDHEN and CDR2 SYDVKM. The CDR3 is made up of 13 amino acids. The CDR3: CASRNLGGLEQYF. In DNA form, the CDR3 reads TGTGCCAGCAGGAATTTGGGGGGCCTCGAGCAGTACTTC. Filled out from reference TRBV28 and TRBJ2-7, the complete variable domain reads DVKVTQSSRYLVKRTGEKVFLECVQDMDHENMFWYRQDPGLGLRLIYFSYDVKMKEKGDIPEGYSVSREKKERFSLILESASTNQTSMYLCASRNLGGLEQYFGPGTRLTVT.

V is TRBV19 and J is TRBJ2-3, with D perhaps being TRBD1 or TRBD2 (5 bases each). With 4 bases removed from V and 1 base from J, the gap between germline ends came to 18 bases. Germline values: CDR1 LNHDA, CDR2 SQIVND (reference sequence). The CDR3 runs 17 residues. CDR3 in amino acids: CASSTLQPRGGTDTQYF. The CDR3 DNA reads as TGTGCCAGTAGTACACTCCAGCCTCGAGGGGGCACAGATACGCAGTATTTT.

A word on this clone: Other nucleotide sequences from this sample produce the same CDR3. This sequence joins TRBV19 and TRBJ1-5; D unclear. The CDR3 extends over 15 amino acids. Deletions cut 1 base from V and 0 bases from J, with 7 bases between. Germline CDR1 LNHDA, CDR2 SQIVND (reference sequence). In DNA form, the CDR3 reads TGTGCCAGTAGTATAGGTACGTATAGCAATCAGCCCCAGCATTTT. It translates to CASSIGTYSNQPQHF.

This chain uses TRBV6-6 with TRBJ2-2, with unresolved D. The CDR3 contains 11 residues. Germline V gives CDR1 MNHNY, CDR2 SVGAGI (reference sequence). V lost 7 bases, J lost 4 bases, and 4 bases lay in between. Here the CDR3 DNA reads TGTGCCAGCACCATCACCGGGGAGCTGTTTTTT. Amino acids: CASTITGELFF.

The chain is built from TRBV5-4 and TRBJ2-3, with D unresolved. The V and J ends lost 5 bases and 1 base respectively, with 11 bases between them. The V gene's germline CDR1 is SGHNT and CDR2 YYREEE (reference sequence). This CDR3 is built from 14 residues. CDR3 bases: TGTGCCAGCAGTTCAGTAGGCCGCACAGATACGCAGTATTTT. Translation gives CASSSVGRTDTQYF.

V usage is TRBV19 and J usage is TRBJ1-1; 7 positions match TRBD1. This CDR3 comprises 13 residues. V lost 3 bases, J lost 6 bases, and 4 bases stayed unmatched. The germline V gene has CDR1 LNHDA and CDR2 SQIVND (reference sequence). CDR3 sequence reads: CASSITGVAEAFF. In DNA, the CDR3 is TGTGCCAGTAGTATCACAGGGGTGGCTGAAGCTTTCTTT.

The V and J genes are TRBV7-8 and TRBJ1-1, with D perhaps TRBD1 (6 bases). CDR3 length: 18 residues. The ends were cut back, 2 bases at V and 7 bases at J, with 26 bases in the middle. Germline CDR1 and CDR2: SGHVS and FQNEAQ. The DNA for the CDR3 is TGTGCCAGCAGCTTAAATATCAGGGGAACAGGCGAGATTGGTGAAGCTTTCTTT. It encodes CASSLNIRGTGEIGEAFF.

CDR3 bases: TGTGCCAGCAGCGATCGAGGCTACAGGGAGGGAACCTACTACGAGCAGTACTTC. It specifies CASSDRGYREGTYYEQYF. This chain uses TRBV6-4 with TRBJ2-7; perhaps TRBD2 as D (7 bases). Trimming stripped 6 bases from V and 3 bases from J, with 27 bases between. Germline V lookup: CDR1 MRHNA, CDR2 SNTAGT. CDR3 length: 18 residues.

This sequence joins TRBV7-2 and TRBJ1-5; 7 positions match TRBD1. J gave up 3 bases and V 5 bases, and 7 bases lay outside the gene matches. Germline assignment: CDR1 SGHTA and CDR2 FQGNSA. The CDR3 spans 15 residues. The CDR3 DNA reads TGTGCCAGCAGCCCGACGCAGGGGGTCAATCAGCCCCAGCATTTT. It encodes CASSPTQGVNQPQHF.